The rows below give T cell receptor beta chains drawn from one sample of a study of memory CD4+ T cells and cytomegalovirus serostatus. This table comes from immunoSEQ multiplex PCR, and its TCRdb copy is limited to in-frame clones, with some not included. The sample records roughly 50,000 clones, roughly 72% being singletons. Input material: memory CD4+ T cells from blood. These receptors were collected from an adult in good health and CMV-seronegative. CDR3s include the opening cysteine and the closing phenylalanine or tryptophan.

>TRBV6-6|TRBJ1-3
CASSYSEGLGNTIYF
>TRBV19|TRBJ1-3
CASSGRNSGNTIYF
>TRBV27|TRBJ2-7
CASSRGQGGPYEQYF
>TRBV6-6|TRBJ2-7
CASRWDRGSEQYF
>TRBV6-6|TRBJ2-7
CASRYSFLSSYEQYF
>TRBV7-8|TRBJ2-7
CASSLVRGSYEQYF
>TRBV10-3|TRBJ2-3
CAISESTGTDTQYF
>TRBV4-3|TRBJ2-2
CASSQGTGWNTGELFF
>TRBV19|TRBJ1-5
CASSAEVQHF
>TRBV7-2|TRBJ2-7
CASSLVAAQDNEQYF
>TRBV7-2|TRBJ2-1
CASSLLAGEGYNEQFF
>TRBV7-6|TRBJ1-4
CASSSGPNGKLFF
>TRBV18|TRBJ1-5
CASSPTTGGDQPQHF
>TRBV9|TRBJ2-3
CASSPRTSGGARTDTQYF
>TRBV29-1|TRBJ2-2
CSVGAPGQGLFGGELFF
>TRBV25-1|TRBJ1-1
CASSVSGLREAFF
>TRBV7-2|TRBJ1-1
CASSLTGGNTEAFF
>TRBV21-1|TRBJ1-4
CASTPERLRQAELFF
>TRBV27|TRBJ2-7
CASRPPLGSYEQYF
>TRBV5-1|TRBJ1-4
CASSPTAGTYEKLFF
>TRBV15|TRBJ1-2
CATSRRSTGDYGYTF
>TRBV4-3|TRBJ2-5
CASSPGGSGGETQYF
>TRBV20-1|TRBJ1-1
CSAPRSSEAFF
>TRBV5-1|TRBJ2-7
CASSLARGGIYEQYF
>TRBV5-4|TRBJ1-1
CASSLRQGRYTEAFF
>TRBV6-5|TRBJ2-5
CASSYGIGESETQYF
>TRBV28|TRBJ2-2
CASSLLDRVRSGELFF
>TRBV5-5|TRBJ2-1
CASSLEDRLYNEQFF
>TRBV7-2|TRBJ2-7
CASSSRDWQYF
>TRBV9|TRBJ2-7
CASSTPGVSYEQYF
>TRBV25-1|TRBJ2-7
CASSEYGGTAYEQYF
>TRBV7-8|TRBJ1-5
CASSFPRAHQPQHF
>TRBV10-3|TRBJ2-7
CAISETGLSYEQYF
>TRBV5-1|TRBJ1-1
CASSLGQPRFRSNEAFF
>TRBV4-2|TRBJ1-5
CASSDQISNQPQHF
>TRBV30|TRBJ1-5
CAWSSGGSQPQHF
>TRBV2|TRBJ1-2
CASSRGAGSGYTF
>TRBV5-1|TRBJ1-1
CASTIGQGRPEAFF
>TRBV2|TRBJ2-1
CASSDVGGADEQFF
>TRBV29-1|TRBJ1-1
CSVDPGTAEAFF
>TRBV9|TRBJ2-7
CASSGTPFSYEQYF
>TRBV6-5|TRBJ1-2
CASRRDRITYGYTF
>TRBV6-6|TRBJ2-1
CASSYSGGGYNEQFF
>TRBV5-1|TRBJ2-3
CASSLRGVPTDTQYF
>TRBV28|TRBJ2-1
CASTDSLGTGGNEQFF